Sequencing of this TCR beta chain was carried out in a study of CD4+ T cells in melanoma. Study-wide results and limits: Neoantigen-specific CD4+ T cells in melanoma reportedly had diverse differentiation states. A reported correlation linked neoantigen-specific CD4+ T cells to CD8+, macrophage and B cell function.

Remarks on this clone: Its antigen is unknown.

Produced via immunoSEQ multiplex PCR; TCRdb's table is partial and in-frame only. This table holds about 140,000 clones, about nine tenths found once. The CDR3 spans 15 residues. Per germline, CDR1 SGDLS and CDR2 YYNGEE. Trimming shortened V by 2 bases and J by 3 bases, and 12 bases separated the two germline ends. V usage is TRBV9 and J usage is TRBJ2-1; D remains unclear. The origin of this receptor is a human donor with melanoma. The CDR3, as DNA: TGTGCCAGCAGCGTCGCCAGCCTATACTACAATGAGCAGTTCTTC. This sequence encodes CASSVASLYYNEQFF.